The source of this TCR beta chain is a study of cytomegalovirus exposure and HLA in healthy donors (dated by TCRdb to the late 2010s). Concerning the study at large: An earlier analysis of approximately 640 of the donors reported approximately 270 Gb of sequence data and some 120 million unique TCR beta sequences from roughly 200 million T cells. An early release that covered roughly 600 HLA-typed donors contained around 330 gigabases of sequencing data and 85 million to 100 million unique TCR sequences. The genetic ancestry cluster associated with self-reported Caucasian donors included 70% to 85% of the approximately 410 genotyped donors. The aim of the study was to test whether cataloging public T cell receptors could identify signatures of past pathogen exposure. The study used immunosequencing to profile the T cell repertoires of approximately 690 subjects and linked those repertoires to cytomegalovirus serostatus. A separate validation cohort of more than 100 different subjects was used in addition to the approximately 640-subject first cohort. The study combined high-throughput TCR immunosequencing, statistical association of individual TCRs with disease status, and machine learning to predict cytomegalovirus infection status. To study patterns of TCR occurrence, a later analysis re-analyzed previously published TCR beta repertoires from 666 donors and added high-resolution HLA genotyping. Rather than drawing on any new phenotypic data, the later analysis identified candidate immune exposures from TCR beta sequences and the way those sequences occurred across donors. In an earlier analysis of 500 to 650 of the donors, high-throughput TCR beta sequencing was used to judge whether each TCR beta V gene segment behaved as functional or pseudogenic. Donor age, sex, ethnicity and CMV serostatus were compiled alongside the repertoire data. A later genetic analysis took genome-wide SNP genotypes for about 55% of the roughly 700 donors and used that subset as a discovery cohort. Every discovery cohort repertoire had been produced on one sequencing platform. HLA typing included class I and class II loci at four-digit resolution. Typing coverage varied by locus: about 629-640 donors for A, B, C, DRB1 and DQB1; about 520 for DQA1; about 600 for DPA1; 400 to 480 for DPB1. Roughly 5 DR-DQ haplotypes were handled as single units for association and clustering because linkage in the cohort was strong. Among about 370 genotyped donors of the cohort, an average of approximately 220,000 unique TCR beta nucleotide sequences was sequenced per donor, of which 15% to 20% were non-productive. Paper-wide results and their limitations: CMV serostatus was the only immune exposure information available for the cohort. A later analysis found that most CMV-associated TCR beta chains appeared HLA-restricted, with HLA associations seemingly driven largely by CMV exposure. The presence/absence analyses assumed that sequencing depth was roughly uniform across donors, and that assumption may not be true. In an earlier analysis of more than 450 of the donors, most TCR beta V segments were observed in productive rearrangements about 90% or about 30% of the time, broadly matching IMGT annotations. Compared with the 666-donor mean, donors in an Asian-associated ancestry cluster had fewer N-insertions in productive TCRs, according to a later genetic analysis. A later analysis reported that several top co-occurrence clusters appeared linked to parvovirus B19, influenza, CMV and Epstein-Barr virus. The authors suggested that the approach could potentially be generalized to other disease states and immunological phenotypes. A further reported finding was that TCR beta sequences accurately predicted the HLA-A and HLA-B alleles for most subjects in the first cohort. An association between a missense DCLRE1C variant and V-gene and J-gene trimming of TCR beta chains was found in a later genetic analysis and replicated in an independent cohort. Because counts were too low, some 17 rarely observed V segments, including chromosome 9 orphons, were excluded from the earlier analysis of 587 of the donors. The sequencing pipeline was judged likely to have produced a cluster of highly shared sequence variants as a technical artifact. According to a later analysis, TCR association rates differed among HLA loci, with DRB1 alleles showing the most associated TCRs and HLA-C alleles showing the fewest. A few of the identified cytomegalovirus-associated TCR beta chains were confirmed in vitro to be specific for cytomegalovirus antigens. Most TCR sequences were seen in very few donors, while some public TCRs were found in many individuals. Because HLA typing was unavailable for some donors at each locus, only the typed subset was used in association tests. The classifier was reported to diagnose cytomegalovirus status with high specificity and sensitivity in both the original and validation cohorts. Strong co-occurrence of HLA alleles, especially DR and DQ, made assigning TCR associations to individual alleles difficult. At a false discovery rate of 0.05, a later analysis linked under 20,000 TCR beta sequences to specific HLA alleles. Some IMGT-functional V segments, including TRBV6-2 and TRBV6-3, could not be distinguished by the 87-base-pair reads and were therefore excluded. Correlated functional status among segregating V segments might be attributable to linkage disequilibrium, but an unknown experimental factor could not be ruled out. Only TCR beta chains were sequenced in this cohort, and the absence of alpha or paired-chain data limited detectable features. In a later analysis, HLA-associated TCR beta chains showed more clonal expansion and lower generation probabilities than non-associated chains that were equally common. The study gave a list of over 150 TCR beta chains associated with cytomegalovirus.

Trimming costs V 1 base and J 7 bases, and their ends lie 8 bases apart. The germline V gene sets CDR1 to SGHDN and CDR2 to FVKESK. The CDR3, cysteine through phenylalanine, is 13 amino acids long. The DNA shown is the 39-base CDR3, in frame from base 1. The cohort comprised fewer than 700 healthy bone marrow donors. At the time of sampling, all cohort members were nominally healthy, though unrecorded immune exposures were likely present. The donor was CMV seropositive and was included in the group of 270 or so seropositive cohort members. A peripheral blood sample was provided by each donor, and peripheral blood mononuclear cells were used for TCR beta sequencing. Genomic DNA was extracted from the blood cell samples with the Qiagen DNeasy Blood Extraction Kit. Library creation used the immunoSEQ multiplex PCR assay. The multiplex PCR relied on a mix of 60 forward primers for TCR Vbeta segments and 13 reverse primers for TCR Jbeta segments. A multiplex PCR assay on genomic DNA amplified the CDR3 region of rearranged TCR beta genes. The amplified TCR beta libraries were sequenced on the Illumina HiSeq System as 87-base-pair reads. Processing in the source paper ran as follows. A later analysis tallied around 80 million unique TCR beta chains across the 666 repertoires, and around 10 million of those chains were shared by two or more donors. Raw reads were error-corrected and collapsed into unique sequences with a nearest-neighbor algorithm that merged closely related sequences to remove PCR and sequencing errors. CDR3 sequences were aligned to IMGT reference sequences to assign V, D and J gene segments. For a sequence to be retained, a match of at least six nucleotides was required to both a V gene segment and a J gene segment. Rearrangements were classified as productive when the CDR3 lacked stop codons and remained in frame with V and J, and all other rearrangements were classified as non-productive. CDR3 was defined according to IMGT convention as the region running from the second conserved V-encoded cysteine to the conserved J-encoded phenylalanine. The earlier analysis of some 580 of the donors excluded any sequence lacking an unambiguous match to a single V gene segment. In an earlier analysis of several hundred of the donors, a V segment was called functional when productive rearrangements were above 56.7%, and segregating when the standard deviation between donors exceeded 5%. A statistical classification framework was built to diagnose cytomegalovirus status from the catalog of TCR beta chain sequences. V and J gene assignment, in a later analysis, came from comparing TCR nucleotide sequences with IMGT/GENE-DB human TR gene sequences. A later analysis assigned CDR3 sequences and most-parsimonious VDJ recombination scenarios with the TCRdist pipeline. A later analysis defined each TCR beta chain by its CDR3 amino acid sequence plus V-gene family, and excluded reads lacking a unique V-gene family. As a way to deal with suspected cross-contamination and a sequencing artifact, a later analysis dropped 592 nucleotide sequences that were highly shared and had low generation probability. For each public chain, a later analysis derived a clonal expansion index from normalized ranks of inferred template counts within each repertoire. A later analysis computed generation probabilities with a VDJ recombination model fitted to out-of-frame rearrangements, and checked the results against IGoR. In a later analysis, hypergeometric tests were used to score TCR-TCR, TCR-HLA and TCR-CMV co-occurrence, with a repertoire-size bias correction applied to TCR pairs. A later analysis estimated false discovery rates by permuting HLA or CMV assignments 20 times. In a later analysis, co-occurring TCRs were grouped using DBSCAN, and TCRdist sequence similarity was added for clustering within HLA-allele-positive subsets. Co-occurrence clustering excluded repertoires with fewer than 30,000 or more than 120,000 public chains, plus five with anomalous nucleotide sharing. Entries here come from immuneACCESS through TCRdb and include only in-frame sequences with V and J called. Some clones fail to appear in such tables; in the studies checked, an unresolved V gene covers under half of the shortfall, and the cause of the remainder is unknown. From that table come the V and J calls and clone size; the DNA was used to work out D and trimming. Across this sample there are about 130,000 clones, with 80% to 90% seen only once. The top ten clones comprise 5% to 7% of the sample.

A note on this clone: Its antigen is still unknown. The input lacks base qualities; no much larger clone sits a single base away.

The sequence links TRBV14 to TRBJ2-1, with the identity of the D gene unclear. Input material: PBMCs. The clonotype was recovered from a woman between 40 and 50 years old in good health and CMV-seropositive. DNA sequence: TGTGCCAGCAGCCAAGTCCGAGGTAATGAGCAGTTCTTC. This codes for CASSQVRGNEQFF. The variable domain in full, with residues beyond the CDR3 obtained from the reference TRBV14 and TRBJ2-1 genes, is EAGVTQFPSHSVIEKGQTVTLRCDPISGHDNLYWYRRVMGKEIKFLLHFVKESKQDESGMPNNRFLAERTGGTYSTLKVQPAELEDSGVYFCASSQVRGNEQFFGPGTRLTVL.